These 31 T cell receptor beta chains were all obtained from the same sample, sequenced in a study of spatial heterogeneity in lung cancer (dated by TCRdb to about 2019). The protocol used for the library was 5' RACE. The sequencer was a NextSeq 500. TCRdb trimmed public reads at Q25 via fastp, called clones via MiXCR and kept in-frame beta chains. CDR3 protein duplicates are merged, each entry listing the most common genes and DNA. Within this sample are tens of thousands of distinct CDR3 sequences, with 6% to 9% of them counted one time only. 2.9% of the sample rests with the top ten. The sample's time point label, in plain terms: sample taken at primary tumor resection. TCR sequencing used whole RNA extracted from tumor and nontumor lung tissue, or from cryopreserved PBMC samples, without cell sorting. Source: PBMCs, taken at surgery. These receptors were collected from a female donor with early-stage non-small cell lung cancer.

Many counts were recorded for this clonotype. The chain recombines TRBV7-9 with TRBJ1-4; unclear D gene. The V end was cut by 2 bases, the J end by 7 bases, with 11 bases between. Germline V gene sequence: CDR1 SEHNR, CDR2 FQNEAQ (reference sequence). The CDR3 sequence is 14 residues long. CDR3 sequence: CASSLRAELEKLFF. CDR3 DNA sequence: TGTGCCAGCAGCTTACGGGCAGAACTTGAAAAACTGTTTTTT.

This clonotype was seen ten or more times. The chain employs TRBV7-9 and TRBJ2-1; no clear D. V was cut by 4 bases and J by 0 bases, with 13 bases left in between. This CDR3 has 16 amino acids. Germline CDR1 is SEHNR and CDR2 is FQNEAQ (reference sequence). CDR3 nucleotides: TGTGCCAGCAGCTCGCGACTGTCAAGCTCCTACAATGAGCAGTTCTTC. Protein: CASSSRLSSSYNEQFF.

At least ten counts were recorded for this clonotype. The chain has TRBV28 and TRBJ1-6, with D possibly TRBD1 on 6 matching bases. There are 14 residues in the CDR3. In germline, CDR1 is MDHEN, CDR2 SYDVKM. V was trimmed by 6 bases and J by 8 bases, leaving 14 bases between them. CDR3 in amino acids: CASSLQGGYSPLHF. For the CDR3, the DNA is TGTGCCAGCAGCCTACAGGGCGGCTATTCACCCCTCCACTTT.

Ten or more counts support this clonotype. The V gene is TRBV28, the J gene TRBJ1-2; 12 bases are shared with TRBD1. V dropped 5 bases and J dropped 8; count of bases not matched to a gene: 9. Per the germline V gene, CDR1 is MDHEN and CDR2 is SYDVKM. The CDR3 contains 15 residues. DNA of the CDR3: TGTGCCAGCAGTACACCGGGACAGGGGGCGGTCGGCTACACCTTC. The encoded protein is CASSTPGQGAVGYTF.

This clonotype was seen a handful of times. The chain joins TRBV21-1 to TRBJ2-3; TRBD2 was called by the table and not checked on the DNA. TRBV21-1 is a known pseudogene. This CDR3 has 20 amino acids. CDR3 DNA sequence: TGTGCCAGCAGCAAGGGGTGTATGGGACTAGCGGGGGAGTTCACAGATACGCAGTATTTT. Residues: CASSKGCMGLAGEFTDTQYF.

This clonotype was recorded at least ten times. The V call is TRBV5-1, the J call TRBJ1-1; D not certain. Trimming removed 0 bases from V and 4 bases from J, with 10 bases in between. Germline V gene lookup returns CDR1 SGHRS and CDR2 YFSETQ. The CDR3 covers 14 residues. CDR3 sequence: CASSLVPGSTEAFF. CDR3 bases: TGCGCCAGCAGCTTGGTCCCAGGAAGCACTGAAGCTTTCTTT.

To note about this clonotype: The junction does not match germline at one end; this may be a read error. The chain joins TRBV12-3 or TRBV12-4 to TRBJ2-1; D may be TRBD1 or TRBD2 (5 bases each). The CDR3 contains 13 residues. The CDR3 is CASSRGPGPPPTF. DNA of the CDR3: TGTGCCAGCAGCCGCGGACCGGGACCCCCCCCAACCTTC.

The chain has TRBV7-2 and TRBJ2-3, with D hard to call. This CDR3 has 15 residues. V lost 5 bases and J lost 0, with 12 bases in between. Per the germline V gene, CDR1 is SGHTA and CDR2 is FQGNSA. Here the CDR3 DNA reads TGTGCCAGCAGCCCCGACCGAGCTAGCACAGATACGCAGTATTTT. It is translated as CASSPDRASTDTQYF.

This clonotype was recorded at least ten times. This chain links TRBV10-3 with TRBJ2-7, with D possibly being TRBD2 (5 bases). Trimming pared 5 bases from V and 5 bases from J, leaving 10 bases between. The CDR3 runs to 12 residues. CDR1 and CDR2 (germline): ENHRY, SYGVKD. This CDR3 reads CAISRSGDEQYF. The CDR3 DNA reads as TGTGCCATCAGTCGATCCGGGGACGAGCAGTACTTC.

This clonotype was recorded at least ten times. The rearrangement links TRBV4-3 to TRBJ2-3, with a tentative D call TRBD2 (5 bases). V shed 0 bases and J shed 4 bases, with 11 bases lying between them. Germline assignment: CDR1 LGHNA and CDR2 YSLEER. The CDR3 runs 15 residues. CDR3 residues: CASSQDGRTADTQYF. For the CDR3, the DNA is TGCGCCAGCAGCCAAGACGGCAGGACTGCAGATACGCAGTATTTT.

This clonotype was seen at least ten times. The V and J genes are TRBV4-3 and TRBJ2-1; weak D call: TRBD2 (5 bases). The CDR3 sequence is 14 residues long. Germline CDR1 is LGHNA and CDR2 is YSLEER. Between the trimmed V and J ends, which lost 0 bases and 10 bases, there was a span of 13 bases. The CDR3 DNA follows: TGCGCCAGCAGCCAAGATTATGGGGAGAGGGAGCAGTTCTTC. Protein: CASSQDYGEREQFF.

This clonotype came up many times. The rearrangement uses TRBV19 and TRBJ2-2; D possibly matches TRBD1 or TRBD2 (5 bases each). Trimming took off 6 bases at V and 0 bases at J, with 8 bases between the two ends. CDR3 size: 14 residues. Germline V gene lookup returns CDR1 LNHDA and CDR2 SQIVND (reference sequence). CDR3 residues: CASRGRTNTGELFF. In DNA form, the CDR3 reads TGTGCCAGTAGGGGACGGACGAACACCGGGGAGCTGTTTTTT.

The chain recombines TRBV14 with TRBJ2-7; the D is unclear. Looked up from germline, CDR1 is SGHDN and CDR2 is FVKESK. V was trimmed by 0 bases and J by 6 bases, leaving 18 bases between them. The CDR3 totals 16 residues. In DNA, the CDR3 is TGTGCCAGCAGCCAAGATAATTGGGGTTACATCCTCGAGCAGTACTTC. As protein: CASSQDNWGYILEQYF.

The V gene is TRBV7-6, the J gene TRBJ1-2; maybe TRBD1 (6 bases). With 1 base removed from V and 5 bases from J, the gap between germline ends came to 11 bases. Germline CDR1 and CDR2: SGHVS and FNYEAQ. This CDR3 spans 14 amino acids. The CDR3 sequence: CASSLGTGQYGYTF. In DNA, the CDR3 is TGTGCCAGCAGCTTAGGTACAGGGCAGTATGGCTACACCTTC.

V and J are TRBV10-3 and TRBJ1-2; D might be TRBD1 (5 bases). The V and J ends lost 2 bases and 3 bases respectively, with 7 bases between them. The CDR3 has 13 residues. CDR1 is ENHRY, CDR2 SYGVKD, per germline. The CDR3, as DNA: TGTGCCATCAGTGAGGGGGCTGACTATGGCTACACCTTC. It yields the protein CAISEGADYGYTF.

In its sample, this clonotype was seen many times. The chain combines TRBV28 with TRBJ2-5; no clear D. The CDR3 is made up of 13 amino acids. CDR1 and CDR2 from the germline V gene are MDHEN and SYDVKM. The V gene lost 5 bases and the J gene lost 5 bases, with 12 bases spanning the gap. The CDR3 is CASSVRPYETQYF. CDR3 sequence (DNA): TGTGCCAGCAGTGTGCGGCCCTATGAGACCCAGTACTTC.

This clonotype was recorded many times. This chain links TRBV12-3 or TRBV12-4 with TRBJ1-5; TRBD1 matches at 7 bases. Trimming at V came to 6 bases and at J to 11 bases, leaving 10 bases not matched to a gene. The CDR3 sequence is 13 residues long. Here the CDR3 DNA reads TGTGCCAGCAGCCCCGACAGGGTAAAATCCCAGCATTTT. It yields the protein CASSPDRVKSQHF.

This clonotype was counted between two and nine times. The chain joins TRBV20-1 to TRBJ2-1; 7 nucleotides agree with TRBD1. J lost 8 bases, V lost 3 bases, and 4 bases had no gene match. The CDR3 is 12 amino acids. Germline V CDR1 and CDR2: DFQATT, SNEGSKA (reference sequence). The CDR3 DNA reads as TGCAGTGCTAGTCGACAGGGCTATGAGCAGTTCTTC. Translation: CSASRQGYEQFF.

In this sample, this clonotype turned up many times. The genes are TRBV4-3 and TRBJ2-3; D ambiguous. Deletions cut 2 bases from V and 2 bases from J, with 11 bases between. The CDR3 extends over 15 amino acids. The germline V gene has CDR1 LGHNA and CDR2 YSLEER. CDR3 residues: CASSQTPAPTDTQYF. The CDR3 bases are TGCGCCAGCAGCCAAACACCGGCCCCCACAGATACGCAGTATTTT.

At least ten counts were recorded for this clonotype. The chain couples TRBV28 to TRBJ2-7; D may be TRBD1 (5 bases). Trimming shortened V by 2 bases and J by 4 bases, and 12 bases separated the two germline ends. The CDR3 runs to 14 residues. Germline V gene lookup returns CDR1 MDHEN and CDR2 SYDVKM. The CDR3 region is CASSLMPRTYEQYF. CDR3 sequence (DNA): TGTGCCAGCAGTTTAATGCCTCGGACATACGAGCAGTACTTC.

The CDR3 DNA reads TGTGCCAGCAGCGTAGGGGCGGGGCCCAATGAGCAGTTCTTC. This translates into CASSVGAGPNEQFF. This chain uses TRBV9 with TRBJ2-1, with TRBD2 as a possible D gene (6 bases). Trimming pared 0 bases from V and 6 bases from J, leaving 10 bases between. Germline lookup yields CDR1 SGDLS and CDR2 YYNGEE. This CDR3 spans 14 amino acids.

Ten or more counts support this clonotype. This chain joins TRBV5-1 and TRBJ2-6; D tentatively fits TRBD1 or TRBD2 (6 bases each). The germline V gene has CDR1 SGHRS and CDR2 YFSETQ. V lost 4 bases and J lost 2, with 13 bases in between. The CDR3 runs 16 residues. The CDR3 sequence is CASSGGTMAGANVLTF. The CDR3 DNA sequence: TGCGCCAGCAGCGGCGGGACAATGGCTGGGGCCAACGTCCTGACTTTC.

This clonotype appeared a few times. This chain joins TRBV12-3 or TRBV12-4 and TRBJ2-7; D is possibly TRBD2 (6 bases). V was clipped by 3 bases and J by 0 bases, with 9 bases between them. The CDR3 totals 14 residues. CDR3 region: CASSLYGGSYEQYF. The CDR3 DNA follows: TGTGCCAGCAGTTTGTACGGGGGCTCCTACGAGCAGTACTTC.

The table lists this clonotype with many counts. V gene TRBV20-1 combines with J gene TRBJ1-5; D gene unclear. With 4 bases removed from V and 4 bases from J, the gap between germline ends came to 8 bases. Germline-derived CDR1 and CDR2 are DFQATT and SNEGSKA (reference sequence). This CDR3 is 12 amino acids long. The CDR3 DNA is TGCAGTGCTAACCAGATAAATCAGCCCCAGCATTTT. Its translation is CSANQINQPQHF.

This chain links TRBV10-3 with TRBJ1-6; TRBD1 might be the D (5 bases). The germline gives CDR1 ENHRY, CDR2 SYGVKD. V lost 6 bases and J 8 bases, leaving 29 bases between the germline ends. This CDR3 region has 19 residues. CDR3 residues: CAISEGGRETPMGDSPLHF. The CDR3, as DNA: TGTGCCATCAGCGAGGGTGGCAGGGAAACTCCGATGGGCGATTCACCCCTCCACTTT.

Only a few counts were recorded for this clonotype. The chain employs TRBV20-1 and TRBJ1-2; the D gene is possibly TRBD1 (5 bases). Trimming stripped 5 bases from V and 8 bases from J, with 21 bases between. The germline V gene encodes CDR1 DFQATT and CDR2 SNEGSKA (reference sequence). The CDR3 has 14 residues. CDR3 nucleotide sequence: TGCAGTGCTGTTTCGGGGGTCATCGCTCAGGGCTACACCTTC. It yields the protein CSAVSGVIAQGYTF.

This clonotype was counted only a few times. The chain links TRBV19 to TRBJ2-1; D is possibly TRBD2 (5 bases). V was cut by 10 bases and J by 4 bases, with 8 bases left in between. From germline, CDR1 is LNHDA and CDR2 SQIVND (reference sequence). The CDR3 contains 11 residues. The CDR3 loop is CAISGYNEQFF. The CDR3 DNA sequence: TGTGCCATTTCGGGGTACAATGAGCAGTTCTTC.

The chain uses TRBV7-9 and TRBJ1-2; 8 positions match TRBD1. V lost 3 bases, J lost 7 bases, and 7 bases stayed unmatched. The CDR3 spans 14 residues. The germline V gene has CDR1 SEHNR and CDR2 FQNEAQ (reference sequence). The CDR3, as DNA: TGTGCCAGCAGCTTTGCAGGGGGCGTTCCTGGCTACACCTTC. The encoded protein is CASSFAGGVPGYTF.

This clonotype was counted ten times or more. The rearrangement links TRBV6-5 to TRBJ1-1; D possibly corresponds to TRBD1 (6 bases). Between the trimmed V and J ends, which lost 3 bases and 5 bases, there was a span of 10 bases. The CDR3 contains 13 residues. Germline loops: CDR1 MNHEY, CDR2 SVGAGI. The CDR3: CASSYQGLTEAFF. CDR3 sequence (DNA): TGTGCCAGCAGTTATCAGGGGTTGACTGAAGCTTTCTTT.

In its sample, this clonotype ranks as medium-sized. The CDR3 sequence: CSVEGPYGYTF. In DNA, the CDR3 is TGCAGCGTTGAAGGACCATATGGCTACACCTTC. V and J are TRBV29-1 and TRBJ1-2; D gene unclear. With 1 base removed from V and 5 bases from J, the gap between germline ends came to 5 bases. The CDR3 is 11 residues long. Per germline, CDR1 SQVTM and CDR2 ANQGSEA.

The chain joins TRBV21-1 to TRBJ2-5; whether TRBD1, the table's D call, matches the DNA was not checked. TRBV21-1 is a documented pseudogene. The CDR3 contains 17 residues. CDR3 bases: TGTGCCAACCGGGAAAATCGACAGGCCGAGGATCAAGAGACCCAGTACTTC. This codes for CANRENRQAEDQETQYF.